The source of this TCR beta chain is a study of regulatory T cells in long-lasting Graves disease. This sample's time point: newly diagnosed GD, antithyroid drugs for less than 3 months. PBMC-extracted RNA yielded the TCR library. Germline trimming cut 2 bases from V and 3 bases from J; bases unmatched to any gene: 5. This CDR3 spans 17 amino acids. Germline V CDR1 and CDR2: SGHTA, FQGNSA. Study outcomes and limitations: Persistent disease exhibited a predilection for TRBV28, TRBJ1-2 and TRBJ2-5.

Arm-PCR with iRepertoire HTBI primers amplified the CDR3 regions for these TCR beta libraries. In the original workflow: The samples included 60 to 65 TRBV and some 15 TRBJ segments. One entry per CDR3 protein, called by TCRdb with MiXCR from the multiplex PCR reads. It is TCRdb's table, rather than the study itself, that gives the V and J calls and clone size. The sample consists of approximately 360,000 distinct CDR3 sequences, over 9.5% of them appearing once. With respect to this clonotype: Its antigen is currently unknown.

These data were likewise used in another study, on T cells in Graves' hyperthyroidism and ophthalmopathy.

The receptor was derived from a woman younger than 30 with Graves disease. The chain is built from TRBV7-2 and TRBJ2-5; 14 nucleotides line up with TRBD2. The sequenced sample was peripheral blood mononuclear cells (PBMCs), obtained at new diagnosis, from a patient treated with antithyroid drugs. CDR3 DNA: TGTGCCAGCAGCTTAAACGGACTAGCGGGGGGAAAAGAGACCCAGTACTTC. Encoded protein: CASSLNGLAGGKETQYF.